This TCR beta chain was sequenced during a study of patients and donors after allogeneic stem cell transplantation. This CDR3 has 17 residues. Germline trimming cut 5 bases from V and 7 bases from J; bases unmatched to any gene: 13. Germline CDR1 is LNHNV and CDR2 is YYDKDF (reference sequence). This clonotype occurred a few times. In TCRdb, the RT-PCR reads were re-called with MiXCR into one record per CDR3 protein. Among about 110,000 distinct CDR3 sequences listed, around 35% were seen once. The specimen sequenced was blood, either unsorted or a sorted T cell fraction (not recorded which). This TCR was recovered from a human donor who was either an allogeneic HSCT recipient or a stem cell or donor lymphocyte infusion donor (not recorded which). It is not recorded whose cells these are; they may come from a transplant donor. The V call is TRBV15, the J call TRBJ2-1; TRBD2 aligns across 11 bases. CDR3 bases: TGTGCCACCAGCCATAAGGATCTAGCGGGAGGTCCGAATGAGCAGTTCTTC. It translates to CATSHKDLAGGPNEQFF.